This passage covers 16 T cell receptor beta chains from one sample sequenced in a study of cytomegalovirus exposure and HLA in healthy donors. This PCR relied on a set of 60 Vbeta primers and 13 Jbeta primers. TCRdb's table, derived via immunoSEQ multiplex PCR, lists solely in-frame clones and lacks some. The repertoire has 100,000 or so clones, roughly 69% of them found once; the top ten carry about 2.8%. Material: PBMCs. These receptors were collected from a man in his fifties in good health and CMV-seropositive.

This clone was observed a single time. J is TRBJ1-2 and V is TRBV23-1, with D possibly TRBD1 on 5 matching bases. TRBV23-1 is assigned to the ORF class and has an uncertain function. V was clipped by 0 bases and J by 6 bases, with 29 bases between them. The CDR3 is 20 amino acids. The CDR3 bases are TGCGCCAGCAGTCAATCGAAGGTATGGGGGGGGTTGGAATTGGTAGATGGCTACACCTTC. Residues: CASSQSKVWGGLELVDGYTF.

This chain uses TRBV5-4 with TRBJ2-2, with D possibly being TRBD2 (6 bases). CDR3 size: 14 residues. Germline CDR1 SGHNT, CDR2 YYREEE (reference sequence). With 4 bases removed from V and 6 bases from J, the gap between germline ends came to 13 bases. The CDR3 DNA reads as TGTGCCAGCAGCCCCCGGGAGACAGCCGGGGAGCTGTTTTTT. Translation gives CASSPRETAGELFF.

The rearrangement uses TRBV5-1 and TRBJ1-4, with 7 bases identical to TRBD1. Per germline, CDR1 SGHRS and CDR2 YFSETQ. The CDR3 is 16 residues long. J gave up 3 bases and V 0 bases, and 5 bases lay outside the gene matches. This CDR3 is CASSLGGGRSNEKLFF. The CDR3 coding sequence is TGCGCCAGCAGCTTGGGAGGGGGCCGCTCTAATGAAAAACTGTTTTTT.

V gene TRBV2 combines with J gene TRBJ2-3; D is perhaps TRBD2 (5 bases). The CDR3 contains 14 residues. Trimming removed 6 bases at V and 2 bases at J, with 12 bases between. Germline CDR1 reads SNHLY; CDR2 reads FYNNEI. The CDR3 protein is CASRDFMTTDTQYF. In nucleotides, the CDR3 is TGTGCCAGCAGGGACTTCATGACCACAGATACGCAGTATTTT.

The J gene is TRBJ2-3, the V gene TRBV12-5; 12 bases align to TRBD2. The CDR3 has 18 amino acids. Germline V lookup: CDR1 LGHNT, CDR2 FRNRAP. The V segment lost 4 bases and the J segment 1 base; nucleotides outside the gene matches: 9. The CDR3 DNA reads TGTGCTAGTGGTTCGTTTACGACTAGCGGGGGACGCACAGATACGCAGTATTTT. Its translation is CASGSFTTSGGRTDTQYF.

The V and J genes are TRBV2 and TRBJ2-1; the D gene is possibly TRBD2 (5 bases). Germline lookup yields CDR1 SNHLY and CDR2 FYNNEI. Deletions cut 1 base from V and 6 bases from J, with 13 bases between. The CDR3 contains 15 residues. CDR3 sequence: CASSEGGLVRNEQFF. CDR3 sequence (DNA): TGTGCCAGCAGTGAAGGAGGGCTAGTCCGCAATGAGCAGTTCTTC.

CDR3 in DNA: TGTGCCACCAGTGAGGCAGGGGGCTACGAGCAGTACTTC. Its translation: CATSEAGGYEQYF. The gene calls are TRBV15 and TRBJ2-5; the match to TRBD1 covers 7 bases. With the DNA end fitting TRBJ2-7 better, the J assignment may be wrong. Germline CDR1 LNHNV, CDR2 YYDKDF (reference sequence). The CDR3 consists of 13 residues.

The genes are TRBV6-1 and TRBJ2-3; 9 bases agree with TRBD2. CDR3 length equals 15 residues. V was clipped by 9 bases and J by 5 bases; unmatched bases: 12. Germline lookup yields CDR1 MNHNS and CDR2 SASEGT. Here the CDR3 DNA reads TGTGCCAGTGAAGGGGGCGGGGGGGCGATAGATACGCAGTATTTT. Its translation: CASEGGGGAIDTQYF.

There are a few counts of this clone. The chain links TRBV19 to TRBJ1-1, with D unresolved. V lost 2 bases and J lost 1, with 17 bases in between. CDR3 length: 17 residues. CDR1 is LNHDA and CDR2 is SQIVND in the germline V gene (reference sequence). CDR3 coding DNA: TGTGCCAGTAGTATAAAAGACATTTCCCTGAGGAACACTGAAGCTTTCTTT. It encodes CASSIKDISLRNTEAFF.

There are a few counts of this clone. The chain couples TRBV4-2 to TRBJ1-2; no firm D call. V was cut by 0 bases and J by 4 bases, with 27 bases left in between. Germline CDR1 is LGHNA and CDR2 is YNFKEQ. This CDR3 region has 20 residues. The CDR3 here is CASSQDLLVPSSSMSYGYTF. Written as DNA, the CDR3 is TGTGCCAGCAGCCAAGATCTTTTGGTCCCGTCGAGTTCGATGAGCTATGGCTACACCTTC.

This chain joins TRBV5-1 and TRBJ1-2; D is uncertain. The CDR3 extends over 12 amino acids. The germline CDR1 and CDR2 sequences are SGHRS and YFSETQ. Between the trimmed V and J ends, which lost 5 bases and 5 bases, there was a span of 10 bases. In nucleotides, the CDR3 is TGCGCCAGCAGAGAGACTGATTATGGCTACACCTTC. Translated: CASRETDYGYTF.

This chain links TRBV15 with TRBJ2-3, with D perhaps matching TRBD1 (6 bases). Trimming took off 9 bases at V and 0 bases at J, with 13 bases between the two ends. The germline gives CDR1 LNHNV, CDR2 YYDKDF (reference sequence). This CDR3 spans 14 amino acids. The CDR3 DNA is TGTGCCACATTACGAGGACAGAGCACAGATACGCAGTATTTT. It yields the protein CATLRGQSTDTQYF.

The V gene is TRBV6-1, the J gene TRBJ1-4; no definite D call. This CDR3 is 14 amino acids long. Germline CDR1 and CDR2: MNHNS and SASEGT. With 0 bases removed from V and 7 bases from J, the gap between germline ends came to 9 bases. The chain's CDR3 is CASSEAVESEKLFF. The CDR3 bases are TGTGCCAGCAGTGAAGCGGTAGAGAGTGAAAAACTGTTTTTT.

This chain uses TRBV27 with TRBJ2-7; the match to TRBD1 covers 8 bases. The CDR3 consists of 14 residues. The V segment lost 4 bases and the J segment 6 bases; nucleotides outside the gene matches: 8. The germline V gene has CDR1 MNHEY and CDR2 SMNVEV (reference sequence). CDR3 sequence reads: CASSSKGRGLEQYF. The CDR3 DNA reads TGTGCCAGCAGTTCCAAGGGCAGGGGGCTCGAGCAGTACTTC.

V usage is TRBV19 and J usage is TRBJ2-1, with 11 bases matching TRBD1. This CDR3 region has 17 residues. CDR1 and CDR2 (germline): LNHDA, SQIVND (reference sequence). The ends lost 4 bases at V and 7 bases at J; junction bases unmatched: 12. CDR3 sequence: CASSTSPGTGGLNEQFF. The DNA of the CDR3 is TGTGCCAGTAGTACGAGTCCCGGGACAGGGGGGCTGAATGAGCAGTTCTTC.

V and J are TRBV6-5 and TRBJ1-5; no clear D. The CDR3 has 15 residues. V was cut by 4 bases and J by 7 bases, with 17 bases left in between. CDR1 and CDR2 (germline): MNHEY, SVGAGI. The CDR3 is CASSSLGEGKQPQHF. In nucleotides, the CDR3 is TGTGCCAGCAGTTCCCTCGGGGAGGGAAAACAGCCCCAGCATTTT.